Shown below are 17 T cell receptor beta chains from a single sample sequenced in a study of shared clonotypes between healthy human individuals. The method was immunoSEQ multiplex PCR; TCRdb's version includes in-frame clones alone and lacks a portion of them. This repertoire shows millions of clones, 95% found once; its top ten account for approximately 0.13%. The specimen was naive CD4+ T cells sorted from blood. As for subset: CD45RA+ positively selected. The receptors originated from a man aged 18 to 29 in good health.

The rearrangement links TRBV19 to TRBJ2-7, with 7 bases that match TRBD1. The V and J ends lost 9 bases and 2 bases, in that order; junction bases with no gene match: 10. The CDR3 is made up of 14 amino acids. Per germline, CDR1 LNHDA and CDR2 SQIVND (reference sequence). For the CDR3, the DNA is TGTGCCAGCGGACCTCCGGGACAGCCCTACGAGCAGTACTTC. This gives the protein CASGPPGQPYEQYF.

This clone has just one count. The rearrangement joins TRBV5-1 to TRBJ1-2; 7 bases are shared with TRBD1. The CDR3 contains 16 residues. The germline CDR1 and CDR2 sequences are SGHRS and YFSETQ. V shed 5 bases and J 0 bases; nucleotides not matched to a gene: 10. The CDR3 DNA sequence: TGCGCCAGCAGGGCGACAGGGTTCAACTCTAACTATGGCTACACCTTC. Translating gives CASRATGFNSNYGYTF.

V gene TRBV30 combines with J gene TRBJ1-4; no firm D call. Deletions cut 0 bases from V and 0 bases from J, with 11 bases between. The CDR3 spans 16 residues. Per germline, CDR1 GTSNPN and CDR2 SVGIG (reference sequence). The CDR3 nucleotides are TGTGCCTGGAGTGTACTTCTGGGAACAACTAATGAAAAACTGTTTTTT. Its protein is CAWSVLLGTTNEKLFF.

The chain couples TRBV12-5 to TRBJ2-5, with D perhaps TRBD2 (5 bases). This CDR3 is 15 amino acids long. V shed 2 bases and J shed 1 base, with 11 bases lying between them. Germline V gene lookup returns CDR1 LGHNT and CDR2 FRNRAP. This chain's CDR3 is CASGLTPGFQETQYF. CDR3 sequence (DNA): TGTGCTAGTGGTTTGACCCCGGGATTCCAAGAGACCCAGTACTTC.

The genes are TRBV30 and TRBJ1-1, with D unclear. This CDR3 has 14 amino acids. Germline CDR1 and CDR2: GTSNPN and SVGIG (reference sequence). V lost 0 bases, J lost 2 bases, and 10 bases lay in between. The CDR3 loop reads CAWSVSTRNTEAFF. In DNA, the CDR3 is TGTGCCTGGAGTGTTTCTACGAGAAACACTGAAGCTTTCTTT.

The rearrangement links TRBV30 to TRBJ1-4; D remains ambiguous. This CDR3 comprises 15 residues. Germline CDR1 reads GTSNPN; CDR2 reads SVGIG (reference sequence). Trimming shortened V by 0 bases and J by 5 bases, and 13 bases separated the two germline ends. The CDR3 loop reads CAWSVRPDVNEKLFF. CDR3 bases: TGTGCCTGGAGTGTTAGACCTGATGTCAATGAAAAACTGTTTTTT.

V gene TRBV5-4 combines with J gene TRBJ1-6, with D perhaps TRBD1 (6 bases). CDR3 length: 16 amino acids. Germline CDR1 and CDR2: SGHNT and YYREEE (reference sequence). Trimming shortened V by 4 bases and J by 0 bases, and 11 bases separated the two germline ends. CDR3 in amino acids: CASSLGHLSYNSPLHF. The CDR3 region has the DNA TGTGCCAGCAGCCTGGGACACCTCTCCTATAATTCACCCCTCCACTTT.

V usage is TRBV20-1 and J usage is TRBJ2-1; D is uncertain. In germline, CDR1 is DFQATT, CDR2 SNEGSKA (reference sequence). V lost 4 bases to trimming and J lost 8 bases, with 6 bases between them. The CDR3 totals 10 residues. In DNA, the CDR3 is TGCAGTGCTAAGCGTGATGAGCAGTTCTTC. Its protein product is CSAKRDEQFF.

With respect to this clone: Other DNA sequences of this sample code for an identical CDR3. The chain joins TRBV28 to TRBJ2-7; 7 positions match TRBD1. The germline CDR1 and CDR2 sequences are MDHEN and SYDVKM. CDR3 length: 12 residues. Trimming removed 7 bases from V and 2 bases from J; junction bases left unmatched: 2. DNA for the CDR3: TGTGCCAGCAAGGGGGCAACCTACGAGCAGTACTTC. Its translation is CASKGATYEQYF. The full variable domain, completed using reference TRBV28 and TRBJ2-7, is DVKVTQSSRYLVKRTGEKVFLECVQDMDHENMFWYRQDPGLGLRLIYFSYDVKMKEKGDIPEGYSVSREKKERFSLILESASTNQTSMYLCASKGATYEQYFGPGTRLTVT.

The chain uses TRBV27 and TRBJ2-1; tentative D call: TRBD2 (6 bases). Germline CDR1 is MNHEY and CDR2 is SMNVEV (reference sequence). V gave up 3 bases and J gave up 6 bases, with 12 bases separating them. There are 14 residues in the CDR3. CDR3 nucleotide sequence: TGTGCCAGCAGTTTGGAGGGAAGGGGCAATGAGCAGTTCTTC. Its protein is CASSLEGRGNEQFF.

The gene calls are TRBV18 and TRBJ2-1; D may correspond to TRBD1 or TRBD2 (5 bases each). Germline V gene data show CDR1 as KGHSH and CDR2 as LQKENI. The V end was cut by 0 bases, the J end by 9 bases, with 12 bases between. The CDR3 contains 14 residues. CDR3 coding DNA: TGTGCCAGCTCACCACCGACGCGTGGGGGTGAGCAGTTCTTC. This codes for CASSPPTRGGEQFF. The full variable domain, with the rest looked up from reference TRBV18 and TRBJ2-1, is NAGVMQNPRHLVRRRGQEARLRCSPMKGHSHVYWYRQLPEEGLKFMVYLQKENIIDESGMPKERFSAEFPKEGPSILRIQQVVRGDSAAYFCASSPPTRGGEQFFGPGTRLTVL.

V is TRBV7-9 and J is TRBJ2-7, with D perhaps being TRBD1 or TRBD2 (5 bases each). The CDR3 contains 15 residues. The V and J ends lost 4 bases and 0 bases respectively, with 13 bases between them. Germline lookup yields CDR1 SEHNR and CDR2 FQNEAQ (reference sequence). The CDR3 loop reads CASSSGPRTSYEQYF. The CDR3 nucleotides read TGTGCCAGCAGCTCGGGACCTCGGACCTCCTACGAGCAGTACTTC.

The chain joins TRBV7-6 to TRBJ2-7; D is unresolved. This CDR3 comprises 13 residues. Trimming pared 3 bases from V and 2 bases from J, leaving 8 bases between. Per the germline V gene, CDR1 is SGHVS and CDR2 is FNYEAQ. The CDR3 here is CASSLTGAYEQYF. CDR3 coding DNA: TGTGCCAGCAGCTTGACCGGTGCCTACGAGCAGTACTTC.

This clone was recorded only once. This CDR3 reads CASSDPQRGSSYEQYF. The CDR3 nucleotides are TGTGCCAGTAGTGACCCTCAGAGGGGATCCTCCTACGAGCAGTACTTC. The V gene is TRBV19, the J gene TRBJ2-7; the D call may be TRBD1 or TRBD2 (5 bases each). Trimming pared 5 bases from V and 0 bases from J, leaving 17 bases between. CDR3 length: 16 residues. Germline CDR1 is LNHDA and CDR2 is SQIVND (reference sequence).

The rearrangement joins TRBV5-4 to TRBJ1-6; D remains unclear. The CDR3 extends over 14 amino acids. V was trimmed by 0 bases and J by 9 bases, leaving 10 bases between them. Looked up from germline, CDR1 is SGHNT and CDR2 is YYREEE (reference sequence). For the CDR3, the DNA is TGTGCCAGCAGCTTGGCGGGTTTCCGTTCACCCCTCCACTTT. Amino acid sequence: CASSLAGFRSPLHF.

This chain's CDR3 is CASRDVRAQYF. In DNA, the CDR3 is TGCGCCAGCAGAGACGTCCGGGCCCAGTACTTC. The chain employs TRBV5-1 and TRBJ2-5; unclear D gene. This CDR3 has 11 amino acids. Trimming removed 5 bases from V and 9 bases from J, with 11 bases in between. In germline, CDR1 is SGHRS, CDR2 YFSETQ.

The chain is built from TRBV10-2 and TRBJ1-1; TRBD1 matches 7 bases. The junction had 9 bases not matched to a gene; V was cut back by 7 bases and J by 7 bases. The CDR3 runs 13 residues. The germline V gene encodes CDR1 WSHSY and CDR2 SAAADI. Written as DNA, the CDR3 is TGCGCCAGCACCCTCACAGGGGCAGGTGAAGCTTTCTTT. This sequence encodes CASTLTGAGEAFF.